The subject of this entry is one T cell receptor (beta chain). The sample originates from a study of siplizumab effects on memory and regulatory T cells. Assays captured about 10^5 TCR templates per sample. Measured with immunoSEQ multiplex PCR; TCRdb has only the in-frame clones, and not every one. The sample includes about 97,000 clones, nearly 95% of them seen just once. This CDR3 has 15 residues. V shed 5 bases, J shed 6 bases, and the junction held 9 bases outside the gene matches. From germline, CDR1 is SGHTA and CDR2 FQGNSA. This sequence originates from a human donor in good health. This chain connects TRBV7-2 to TRBJ2-7; 11 bases fit TRBD2. The sequencing input was non-Treg CD4+ T cells sorted from blood. The CDR3 DNA reads as TGTGCCAGCAGCACTCATAGCGGGAGGGCCGTCGAGCAGTACTTC. It specifies CASSTHSGRAVEQYF.